This T cell receptor beta chain was sequenced in a study of cytomegalovirus exposure and HLA in healthy donors. V trimming: 3 bases; J trimming: 6 bases; junction bases outside the gene matches: 12. CDR1 SGDLS and CDR2 YYNGEE come from the germline V gene. The CDR3 is 17 amino acids. The PCR used 60 Vbeta and 13 Jbeta primers. Data came from immunoSEQ multiplex PCR; TCRdb stores just in-frame clones and leaves some out. The sample table sets out about 210,000 clones. General study points: The study flagged approximately 180 TCR beta chains as cytomegalovirus-associated.

Details on this clone: Its specificity is not known.

The clonotype comes from a woman under 40 in good health and CMV-seropositive. V gene TRBV9 combines with J gene TRBJ2-3; 11 positions agree with TRBD2. The sample comprised PBMCs. The CDR3 nucleotides are TGTGCCAGCAGCGCATTCGGGACTAGCGGATCTGCGGATACGCAGTATTTT. Protein: CASSAFGTSGSADTQYF.